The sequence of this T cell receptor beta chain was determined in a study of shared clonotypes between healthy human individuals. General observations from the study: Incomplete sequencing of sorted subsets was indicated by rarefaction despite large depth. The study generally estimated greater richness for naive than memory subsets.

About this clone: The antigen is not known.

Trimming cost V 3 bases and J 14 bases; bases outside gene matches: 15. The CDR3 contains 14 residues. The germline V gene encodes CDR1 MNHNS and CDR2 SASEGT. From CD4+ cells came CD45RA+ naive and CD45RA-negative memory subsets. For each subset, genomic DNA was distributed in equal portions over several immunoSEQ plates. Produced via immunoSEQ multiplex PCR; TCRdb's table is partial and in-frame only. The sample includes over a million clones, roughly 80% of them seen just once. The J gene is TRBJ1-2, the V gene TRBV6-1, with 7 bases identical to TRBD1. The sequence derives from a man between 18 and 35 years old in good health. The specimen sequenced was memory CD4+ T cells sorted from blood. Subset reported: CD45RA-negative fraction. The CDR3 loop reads CASSDNRDSHRRTF. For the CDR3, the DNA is TGTGCCAGCAGTGACAACCGGGACAGCCACCGAAGGACCTTC.